Listed below are T cell receptor beta chains from one sample, sequenced in a study of blood T cells in healthy people across ages. TCRdb fed the 5' RACE reads into MiXCR, producing one record per CDR3 protein. The table has about 1.5 million distinct CDR3 sequences, approximately 39% seen once. Sequencing was done on a sample of blood. The receptor source for this set is a woman under 30 in good health. CDR3s include the opening cysteine and the closing phenylalanine or tryptophan. Fields, in order: J gene, V gene, clone size, D gene, CDR3 DNA, CDR3 protein. D genes are given only for firm matches. Clone size is not always given. Where it is, it says once, few, many or a class for expanded clones.

TRBJ2-3 TRBV4-3 NA NA TGCGCCAGCAGTCTAGCGGAAACAGGGGATACGCAGTATTTT CASSLAETGDTQYF
TRBJ1-4 TRBV4-3 NA TRBD1 TGCGCCAGCAGCCAAAACAGGGGGCTTGGCGATGAAAAACTGTTTTTT CASSQNRGLGDEKLFF
TRBJ2-5 TRBV5-5 few NA TGTGCCAGCACTTCGAAGCGGCAAACGTACCAAGAGACCCAGTACTTC CASTSKRQTYQETQYF
TRBJ2-5 TRBV12-3/TRBV12-4 few NA TGTGCCAGCAGTTTCCGATTGTACCAAGAGACCCAGTACTTC CASSFRLYQETQYF
TRBJ1-1 TRBV28 NA TRBD1 TGTGCCAGCAAGAGGGACAGGACAGGGACTGAAGCTTTCTTT CASKRDRTGTEAFF
TRBJ2-1 TRBV3-1 few NA TGTGCCAGCAGCCTCCAAAGACTAGATACCTACAATGAGCAGTTCTTC CASSLQRLDTYNEQFF
TRBJ2-4 TRBV5-1 NA NA TGCGCCAGCAGCTTGGAAACAGGGAGGTCCAAAAACATTCAGTACTTC CASSLETGRSKNIQYF
TRBJ1-1 TRBV7-2 NA NA TGTGCCAGCAGAGGAAAAGGTAGCACTGAAGCTTTCTTT CASRGKGSTEAFF
TRBJ2-1 TRBV12-3/TRBV12-4 few TRBD1 TGTGCCAGCAGTCCCGGGACAGGGCTCTCCTACAATGAGCAGTTCTTC CASSPGTGLSYNEQFF
TRBJ2-7 TRBV9 few TRBD1 TGTGCCAGCCAAATGGGGACAGGGCCTTACGAGCAGTACTTC CASQMGTGPYEQYF
TRBJ2-1 TRBV28 NA TRBD1 TGTGCCAGCAGTAAACAGGGGGCGCGCTACAATGAGCAGTTCTTC CASSKQGARYNEQFF
TRBJ2-7 TRBV20-1 few TRBD1 TGCAGTATAACGGGACAGTTTAACTACGAGCAGTACTTC CSITGQFNYEQYF
TRBJ2-7 TRBV27 NA TRBD1 TGTGCCAGCAGTTCCACCGGGACAGGGCTTTCGCAGTACTTC CASSSTGTGLSQYF
TRBJ1-4 TRBV7-2 once NA TGTGCCAGCAGCTCCCAGAGGCATGCAACTAATGAAAAACTGTTTTTT CASSSQRHATNEKLFF
TRBJ2-6 TRBV20-1 few TRBD1 TGCAGTGCAACACCTCGGACAGGGGGCAGGTCTGGGGCCAACGTCCTGACTTTC CSATPRTGGRSGANVLTF
TRBJ2-7 TRBV20-1 many TRBD1 TGCAGTGCTACCGACAGGGGATACGAGCAGTACTTC CSATDRGYEQYF
TRBJ1-2 TRBV29-1 NA NA TGCAGCGTTGATAGGCCGGAGGATGGCTACACCTTC CSVDRPEDGYTF
TRBJ2-2 TRBV14 NA TRBD1 TGTGCCAGCCAAGCCGGGACAGCTAACACCGGGGAGCTGTTTTTT CASQAGTANTGELFF
TRBJ1-4 TRBV28 NA NA TGTGCCAGCAGTTTATACAGGCATAATGAAAAACTGTTTTTT CASSLYRHNEKLFF
TRBJ2-7 TRBV12-3/TRBV12-4 NA NA TGTGCCAGCAGTTTGAGACTGAGCCGGAATTACAATGAGCAGTACTTC CASSLRLSRNYNEQYF
TRBJ1-5 TRBV4-1 few NA TGCGCCAGCAAAGGGATTGGGAGCAATCAGCCCCAGCATTTT CASKGIGSNQPQHF
TRBJ2-3 TRBV5-1 NA NA TGCGCCAGCAGCTGGACTCCGGGGCAGGGTACAGATACGCAGTATTTT CASSWTPGQGTDTQYF
TRBJ1-5 TRBV10-3 few NA TGTGCCATCGAGGCGGGGCCTAATCAGCCCCAGCATTTT CAIEAGPNQPQHF
TRBJ2-1 TRBV9 NA NA TGTGCCAGCAGCGTAGAAACAGGCGGGGACTACAATGAGCAGTTCTTC CASSVETGGDYNEQFF
TRBJ1-4 TRBV7-2 few NA TGTGCCAGCAGCGAACGGACAACAACTAATGAAAAACTGTTTTTT CASSERTTTNEKLFF
TRBJ1-2 TRBV29-1 few TRBD1 TGCAGCGTTGCCAGAGACAGGGGGGCTGGCTACACCTTC CSVARDRGAGYTF
TRBJ2-1 TRBV27 NA TRBD2 TGTGCCAGCAGTTTCGGGGCGGGGGGGCTTTACGAGCAGTTCTTC CASSFGAGGLYEQFF
TRBJ1-5 TRBV28 NA NA TGTGCCAGCAGTTCCCCCTTGAGGGATAGCAATCAGCCCCAGCATTTT CASSSPLRDSNQPQHF
TRBJ1-2 TRBV2 few NA TGTGCCAGCAGAGGAGACGGGAACTATGGCTACACCTTC CASRGDGNYGYTF
TRBJ1-5 TRBV7-9 NA NA TGTGCCAGCACTCCGTGGCCGGCGGGGTTAAATAGCAATCAGCCCCAGCATTTT CASTPWPAGLNSNQPQHF
TRBJ2-7 TRBV20-1 few NA TGCAGTGCTAGAGTACCATCTAAGGACTACGAGCAGTACTTC CSARVPSKDYEQYF
TRBJ1-2 TRBV18 few NA TGTGCCAGCTCACCACCGTTGGTGTATGGCTACACCTTC CASSPPLVYGYTF
TRBJ1-1 TRBV12-3/TRBV12-4 few TRBD1 TGTGCCAGCAGTCCGAGACAGGGGGCAGCTGAAGCTTTCTTT CASSPRQGAAEAFF
TRBJ2-2 TRBV11-2 NA TRBD2 TGTGCGGCGGGGGATGGGCGCACCGGGGAGCTGTTTTTT CAAGDGRTGELFF
TRBJ2-7 TRBV10-3 NA TRBD1 TGTGCCATCAGTGATTCGACAGGGGCCAGCTACGAGCAGTACTTC CAISDSTGASYEQYF
TRBJ1-4 TRBV18 NA TRBD1 TGTGCCAGCTCACCATCGAGGCAGCGGGACAGTTTTGGGCATGAAAAACTGTTTTTT CASSPSRQRDSFGHEKLFF
TRBJ1-5 TRBV21-1 few NA TGTGCCAGCAGCACGATGACAGGGAATCGGAATCAGCCCCAGCATTTT CASSTMTGNRNQPQHF
TRBJ2-1 TRBV20-1 NA TRBD1 TGCAGTGCTAGTCAGGGGGCGGGTTACAATGAGCAGTTCTTC CSASQGAGYNEQFF
TRBJ2-1 TRBV10-3 NA TRBD2 TGTGCCACAAATCTAGCGGGAGACCACAATGAGCAGTTCTTC CATNLAGDHNEQFF
TRBJ1-1 TRBV6-6 few TRBD1 TGTGCCAGCAGCCGCACGACAGGGCTGAACACTGAAGCTTTCTTT CASSRTTGLNTEAFF
TRBJ2-2 TRBV15 NA NA TGTGCCACCAGCAGAGGGGGAGTGAACACCGGGGAGCTGTTTTTT CATSRGGVNTGELFF
TRBJ2-5 TRBV12-3/TRBV12-4 NA NA TGTGCCAGCAGTTTACGGCAGTTGACCGCTGAGCAGTACTTC CASSLRQLTAEQYF
TRBJ2-4 TRBV6-5 NA NA TGTGCCAGCAGCGCTCCAGTGGTAAACATTCAGTACTTC CASSAPVVNIQYF
TRBJ2-7 TRBV15 NA TRBD1 TGTGCCACCAGCAGAGAACAGGGGTCTTCCTACGAGCAGTACTTC CATSREQGSSYEQYF
TRBJ2-3 TRBV20-1 NA NA TGCAGTGCTAGCGGGGGAGGAGATCGCACAGATACGCAGTATTTT CSASGGGDRTDTQYF
TRBJ2-5 TRBV7-6 NA TRBD2 TGTGCCAGCAGCTTAGAGGTAGTGGGGGGGTACAATGAGCAGTACTTC CASSLEVVGGYNEQYF
TRBJ1-4 TRBV6-5 NA NA TGTGCCAGCAGTCCCGTAGGGGCAACTAATGAAAAACTGTTTTTT CASSPVGATNEKLFF
TRBJ1-2 TRBV9 NA NA TGTGCCAGCAGCGTAGGGGGACTCTTGAACTATGGCTACACCTTC CASSVGGLLNYGYTF
TRBJ1-1 TRBV4-1 few NA TGCGCCAGCAGCCAAGATCGGCTCATGAACACTGAAGCTTTCTTT CASSQDRLMNTEAFF
TRBJ1-5 TRBV3-1 few TRBD1 TGTGCCAGCAGCCAGGGGACAGTATATAGCAATCAGCCCCAGCATTTT CASSQGTVYSNQPQHF
TRBJ2-1 TRBV12-1 few NA TGTGCCAGCAGCTTTTTGTGGGAGCTCAATGAGCAGTTCTTC CASSFLWELNEQFF
TRBJ2-3 TRBV7-2 NA TRBD1 TGTGCCAGCAGCCGCCAGGGGGCGGGAGATACGCAGTATTTT CASSRQGAGDTQYF
TRBJ2-3 TRBV10-2 NA NA TGCGCCACATTGGGGGGGGCAAGGGCAGATACGCAGTATTTT CATLGGARADTQYF
TRBJ1-2 TRBV4-3 NA NA TGCGCCAGCAGCCAAGCCTGGACATCCAACTATGGCTACACCTTC CASSQAWTSNYGYTF
TRBJ2-1 TRBV6-2/TRBV6-3 NA TRBD1 TGTGCCAGCACGCCCACAGGGGTTACCTACGAGCAGTTCTTC CASTPTGVTYEQFF